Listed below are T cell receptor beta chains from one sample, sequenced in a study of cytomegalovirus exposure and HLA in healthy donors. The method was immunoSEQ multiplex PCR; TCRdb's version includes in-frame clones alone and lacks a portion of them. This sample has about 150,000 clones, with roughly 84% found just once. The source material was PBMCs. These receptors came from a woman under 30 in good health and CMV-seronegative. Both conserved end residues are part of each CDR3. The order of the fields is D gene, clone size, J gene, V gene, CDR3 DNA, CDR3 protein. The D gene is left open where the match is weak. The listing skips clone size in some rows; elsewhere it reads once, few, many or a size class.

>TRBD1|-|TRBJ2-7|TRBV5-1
TGCGCCAGCGGTCAGGGGGCCTACGAGCAGTACTTC
CASGQGAYEQYF
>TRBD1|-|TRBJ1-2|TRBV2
TGTGCCAGCAGCGGACAGGACTACTATGGCTACACCTTC
CASSGQDYYGYTF
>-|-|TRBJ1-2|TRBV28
TGTGCCAGCCGGCAGGGGAGTGGCTACACCTTC
CASRQGSGYTF
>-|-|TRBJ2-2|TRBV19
TGTGCCACCCGAGACCCGGGCGGGACCGGGGAGCTGTTTTTT
CATRDPGGTGELFF
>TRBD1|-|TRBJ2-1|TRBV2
TGTGCCAGCAGGCCTAGGCGGACAGGGGCCCTTGGGAATGAGCAGTTCTTC
CASRPRRTGALGNEQFF
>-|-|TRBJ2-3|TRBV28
TGTGCCAGCAGTTTCCGAGGGTTAGCGCAGTATTTT
CASSFRGLAQYF
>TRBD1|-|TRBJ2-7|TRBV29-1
TGCAGCGTTCAGGACAGGACAAGGTCCTACGAGCAGTACTTC
CSVQDRTRSYEQYF
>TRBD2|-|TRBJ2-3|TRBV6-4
TGTGCCAGCAGTGCGGGACTAGCGGGGGGGCCAGATACGCAGTATTTT
CASSAGLAGGPDTQYF
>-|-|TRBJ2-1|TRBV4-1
TGCGCCAGCAGCCAAGAGTCTACCTACAATGAGCAGTTCTTC
CASSQESTYNEQFF
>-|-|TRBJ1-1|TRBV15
TGTGCCACCAGCAAGGGGGGGGAGATCACTGAAGCTTTCTTT
CATSKGGEITEAFF
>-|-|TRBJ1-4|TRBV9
TGTGCCAGCAGCGTCTCCAGGGAACCTGAAAAACTGTTTTTT
CASSVSREPEKLFF
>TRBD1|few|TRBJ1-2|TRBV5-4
TGTGCCAGCAGCCAGGACAGGGGACCTTATGGCTACACCTTC
CASSQDRGPYGYTF
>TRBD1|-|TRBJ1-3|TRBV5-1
TGCGCCAGCAGCTTCGGCCAGGGGGCTGGAAACACCATATATTTT
CASSFGQGAGNTIYF
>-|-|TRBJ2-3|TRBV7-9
TGTGCCAGCGGAACAGGGTCAGATACGCAGTATTTT
CASGTGSDTQYF
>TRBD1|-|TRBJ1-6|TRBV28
TGTGCCAGCAGTTTTGATCAGGGGGCGCTTGGAGGTTCACCCCTCCACTTT
CASSFDQGALGGSPLHF
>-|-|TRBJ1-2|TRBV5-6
TGTGCCAGCAGCGGCAGGGCGCAAAGGACGTATGGCTACACCTTC
CASSGRAQRTYGYTF